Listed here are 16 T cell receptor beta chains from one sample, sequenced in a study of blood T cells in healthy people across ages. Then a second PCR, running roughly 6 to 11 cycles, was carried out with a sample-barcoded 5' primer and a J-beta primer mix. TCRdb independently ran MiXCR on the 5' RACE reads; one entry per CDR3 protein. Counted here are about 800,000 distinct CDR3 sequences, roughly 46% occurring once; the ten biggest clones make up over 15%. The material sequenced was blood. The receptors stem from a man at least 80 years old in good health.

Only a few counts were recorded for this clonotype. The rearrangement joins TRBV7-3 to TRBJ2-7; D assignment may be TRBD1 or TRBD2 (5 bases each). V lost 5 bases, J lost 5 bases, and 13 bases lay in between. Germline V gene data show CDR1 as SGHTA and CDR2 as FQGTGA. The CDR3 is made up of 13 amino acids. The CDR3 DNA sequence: TGTGCCAGCAGCCGTTTATTGGGGGACGAGCAGTACTTC. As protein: CASSRLLGDEQYF.

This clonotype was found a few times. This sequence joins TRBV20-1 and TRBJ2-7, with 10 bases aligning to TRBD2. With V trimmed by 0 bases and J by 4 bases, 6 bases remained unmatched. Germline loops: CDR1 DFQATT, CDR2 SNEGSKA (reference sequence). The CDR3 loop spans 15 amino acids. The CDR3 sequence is CSARDRGTSAYEQYF. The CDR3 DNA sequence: TGCAGTGCTAGAGATCGGGGGACTAGCGCGTACGAGCAGTACTTC.

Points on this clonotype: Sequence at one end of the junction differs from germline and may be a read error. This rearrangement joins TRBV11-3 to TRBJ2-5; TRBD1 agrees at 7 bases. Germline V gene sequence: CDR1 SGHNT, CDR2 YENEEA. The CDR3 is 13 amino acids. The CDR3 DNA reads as TGTGCCTGCAGCTTAGAGGGGGCGGGTGAGCAGTACTTC. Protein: CACSLEGAGEQYF. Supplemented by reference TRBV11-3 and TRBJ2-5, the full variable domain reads EAGVVQSPRYKIIEKKQPVAFWCNPISGHNTLYWYLQNLGQGPELLIRYENEEAVDDSQLPKDRFSAERLKGVDSTLKIQPAELGDSAVYLCACSLEGAGEQYFGPGTRLLVL.

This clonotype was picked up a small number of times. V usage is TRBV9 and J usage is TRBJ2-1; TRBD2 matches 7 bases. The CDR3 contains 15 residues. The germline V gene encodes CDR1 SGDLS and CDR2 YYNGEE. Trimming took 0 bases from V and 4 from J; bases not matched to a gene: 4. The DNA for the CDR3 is TGTGCCAGCAGCGTAGGGGCGGGAGAATACAATGAGCAGTTCTTC. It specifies CASSVGAGEYNEQFF.

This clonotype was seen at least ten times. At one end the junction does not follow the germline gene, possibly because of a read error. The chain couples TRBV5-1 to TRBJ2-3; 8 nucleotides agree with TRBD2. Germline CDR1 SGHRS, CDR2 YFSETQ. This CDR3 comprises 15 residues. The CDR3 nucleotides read TGTGCCAGCAGTTACCTAGCGGGCGGCACAGATACGCAGTATTTT. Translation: CASSYLAGGTDTQYF.

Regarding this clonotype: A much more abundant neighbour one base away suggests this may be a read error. In DNA, the CDR3 is TGCGCCAGCACCCCTGATTGCGGGAGAGCGTTAACAGATACGCAGTATTTT. It is translated as CASTPDCGRALTDTQYF. The chain is built from TRBV5-1 and TRBJ2-3, with 7 bases matching TRBD2. CDR1 is SGHRS and CDR2 is YFSETQ in the germline V gene. The trim removed 6 bases at V and 3 bases at J, leaving 16 bases unmatched. The CDR3 has 17 amino acids.

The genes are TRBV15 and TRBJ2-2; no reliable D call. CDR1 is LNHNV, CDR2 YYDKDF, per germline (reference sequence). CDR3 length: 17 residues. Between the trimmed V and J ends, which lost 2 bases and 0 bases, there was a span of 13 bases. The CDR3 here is CATSRKLESTNTGELFF. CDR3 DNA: TGTGCCACCAGCAGAAAGCTAGAAAGCACGAACACCGGGGAGCTGTTTTTT.

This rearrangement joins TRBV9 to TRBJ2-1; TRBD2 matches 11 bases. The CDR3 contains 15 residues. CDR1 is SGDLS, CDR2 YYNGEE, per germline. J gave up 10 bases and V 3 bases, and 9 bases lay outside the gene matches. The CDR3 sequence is CASSATGLAAGEQFF. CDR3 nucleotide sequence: TGTGCCAGCAGCGCAACGGGACTAGCGGCAGGGGAGCAGTTCTTC.

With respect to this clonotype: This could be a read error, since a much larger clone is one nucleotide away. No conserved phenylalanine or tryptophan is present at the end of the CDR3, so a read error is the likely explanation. CDR3 sequence (DNA): TGTGCCAGCAGCCCACTGAGTTGGAGGGCTAGCTCCTACGAGCAGTACCTC. It is translated as CASSPLSWRASSYEQYL. J is TRBJ2-7 and V is TRBV6-2 or TRBV6-3, with a tentative D call TRBD2 (6 bases). Trimming took off 6 bases at V and 0 bases at J, with 21 bases between the two ends. The CDR3 sequence is 17 residues long. CDR1 and CDR2 from the germline V gene are MNHEY and SVGEGT.

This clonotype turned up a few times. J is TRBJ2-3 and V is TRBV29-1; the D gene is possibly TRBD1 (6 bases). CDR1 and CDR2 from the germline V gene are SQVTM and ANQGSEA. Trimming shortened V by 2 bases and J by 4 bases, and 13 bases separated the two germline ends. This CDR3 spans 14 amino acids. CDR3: CSVEQGSVADTQYF. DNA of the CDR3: TGCAGCGTTGAACAGGGGTCCGTCGCAGATACGCAGTATTTT.

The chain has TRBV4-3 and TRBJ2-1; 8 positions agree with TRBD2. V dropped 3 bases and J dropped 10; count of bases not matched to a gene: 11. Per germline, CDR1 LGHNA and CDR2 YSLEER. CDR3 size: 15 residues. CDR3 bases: TGCGCCAGCAGCCATCGCACTAGCGGTTTGGGGGAGCAGTTCTTC. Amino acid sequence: CASSHRTSGLGEQFF.

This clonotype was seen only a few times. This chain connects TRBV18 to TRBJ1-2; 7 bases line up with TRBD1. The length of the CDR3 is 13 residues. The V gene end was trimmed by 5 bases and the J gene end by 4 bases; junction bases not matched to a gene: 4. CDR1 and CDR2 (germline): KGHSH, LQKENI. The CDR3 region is CASSAGTVYGYTF. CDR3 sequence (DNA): TGTGCCAGCTCAGCCGGGACAGTCTATGGCTACACCTTC.

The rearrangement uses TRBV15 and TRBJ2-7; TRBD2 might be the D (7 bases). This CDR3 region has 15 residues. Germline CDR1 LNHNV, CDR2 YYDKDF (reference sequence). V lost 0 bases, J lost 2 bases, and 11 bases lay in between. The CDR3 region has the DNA TGTGCCACCAGCAGAGAGGCGGGGGCCACCTACGAGCAGTACTTC. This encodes CATSREAGATYEQYF. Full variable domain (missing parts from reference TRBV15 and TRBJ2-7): DAMVIQNPRYQVTQFGKPVTLSCSQTLNHNVMYWYQQKSSQAPKLLFHYYDKDFNNEADTPDNFQSRRPNTSFCFLDIRSPGLGDTAMYLCATSREAGATYEQYFGPGTRLTVT.

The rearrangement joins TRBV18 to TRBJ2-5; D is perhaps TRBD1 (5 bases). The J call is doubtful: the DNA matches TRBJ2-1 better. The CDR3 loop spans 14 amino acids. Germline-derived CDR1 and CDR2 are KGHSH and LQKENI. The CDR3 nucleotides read TGTGCCAGCTCACCTTCAGGGATTCAAGAGACCCAGTTCTTC. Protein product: CASSPSGIQETQFF.

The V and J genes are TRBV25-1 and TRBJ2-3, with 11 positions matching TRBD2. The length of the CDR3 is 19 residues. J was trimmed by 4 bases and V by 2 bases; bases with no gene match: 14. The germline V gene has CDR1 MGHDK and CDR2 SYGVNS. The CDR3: CASSENLVVDSGRADTQYF. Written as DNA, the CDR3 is TGTGCCAGCAGTGAAAACTTGGTTGTGGATAGCGGGAGGGCAGATACGCAGTATTTT.

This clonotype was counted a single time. The CDR3 DNA is TGTGCCTGGAATCAAGGACAGGGGGTCTCCTACGAGCAGTACTTC. Its translation: CAWNQGQGVSYEQYF. This chain links TRBV30 with TRBJ2-7, with TRBD1 matching over 10 bases. CDR3 length: 15 amino acids. After removal of 4 bases from V and 0 bases from J, the junction contained 6 bases not matched to a gene. CDR1 and CDR2 (germline): GTSNPN, SVGIG (reference sequence).